The 9 T cell receptor beta chains listed next were all sequenced from one sample in a study of blood T cell repertoires in COVID-19. Repertoires were generated with immunoSEQ multiplex PCR, while TCRdb's copy carries only in-frame clones and drops some. The data hold about 360,000 clones, with approximately 86% observed a single time. The material sequenced was peripheral blood. Receptor source: a human donor in a cohort sampled during active COVID-19.

The sample holds one count of this clone. The chain joins TRBV6-5 to TRBJ2-7, with D possibly being TRBD2 (5 bases). This CDR3 is 14 amino acids long. CDR1 is MNHEY and CDR2 is SVGAGI in the germline V gene. V dropped 10 bases and J dropped 2 bases, with 18 bases sitting between them. CDR3 nucleotide sequence: TGTGCCACCACCTTTGCGGGCAGGCCCTACGAGCAGTACTTC. Translation: CATTFAGRPYEQYF.

This sequence joins TRBV30 and TRBJ2-3; 7 bases agree with TRBD1. V shed 0 bases and J 7 bases; nucleotides not matched to a gene: 10. The CDR3 extends over 15 amino acids. Germline CDR1 is GTSNPN and CDR2 is SVGIG (reference sequence). Here the CDR3 reads CAWSVVGQKRNTQYF. The CDR3 DNA reads as TGTGCCTGGAGTGTAGTGGGACAGAAAAGAAATACGCAGTATTTT.

The chain joins TRBV27 to TRBJ2-5, with TRBD2 matching over 11 bases. The CDR3 spans 17 residues. The ends lost 2 bases at V and 5 bases at J; junction bases unmatched: 10. CDR1 is MNHEY, CDR2 SMNVEV, per germline (reference sequence). The CDR3 DNA sequence: TGTGCCAGCAGTTTAACGCTGACTAGCGGGAAACAGGAGACCCAGTACTTC. This sequence encodes CASSLTLTSGKQETQYF.

The V call is TRBV19, the J call TRBJ2-7, with 9 bases fitting TRBD1. V dropped 4 bases and J dropped 5; count of bases not matched to a gene: 9. CDR3 length equals 15 residues. From germline, CDR1 is LNHDA and CDR2 SQIVND (reference sequence). The CDR3, as DNA: TGTGCCAGTAGTAAACCGGGACAGGGTAGCAACGAGCAGTACTTC. Amino acids: CASSKPGQGSNEQYF. Looking up the rest from reference TRBV19 and TRBJ2-7 gives the full variable domain: DGGITQSPKYLFRKEGQNVTLSCEQNLNHDAMYWYRQDPGQGLRLIYYSQIVNDFQKGDIAEGYSVSREKKESFPLTVTSAQKNPTAFYLCASSKPGQGSNEQYFGPGTRLTVT.

The CDR3 is CASSSAYHNEQFF. DNA for the CDR3: TGCGCCAGCAGCTCTGCCTACCACAATGAGCAGTTCTTC. The J gene is TRBJ2-1, the V gene TRBV5-1; unclear D gene. Germline V gene data show CDR1 as SGHRS and CDR2 as YFSETQ. This CDR3 contains 13 residues. Between the trimmed V and J ends, which lost 3 bases and 5 bases, there was a span of 9 bases.

The chain uses TRBV7-3 and TRBJ2-2, with TRBD2 as a possible D gene (5 bases). The CDR3 is made up of 14 amino acids. The V gene lost 0 bases and the J gene lost 4 bases, with 6 bases spanning the gap. From germline, CDR1 is SGHTA and CDR2 FQGTGA. In nucleotides, the CDR3 is TGTGCCAGCAGCTTAACAGGGAGCACCGGGGAGCTGTTTTTT. Its protein is CASSLTGSTGELFF.

This clone was seen only a few times. This rearrangement joins TRBV7-2 to TRBJ2-5, with TRBD2 identical over 10 bases. After removal of 2 bases from V and 5 bases from J, the junction contained 8 bases not matched to a gene. The CDR3 extends over 16 amino acids. CDR1 is SGHTA, CDR2 FQGNSA, per germline. CDR3 region: CASSLSSGGAWETQYF. Here the CDR3 DNA reads TGTGCCAGCAGCTTATCGAGCGGGGGGGCGTGGGAGACCCAGTACTTC.

The chain links TRBV5-4 to TRBJ2-5, with D tentatively TRBD1 (5 bases). This CDR3 is 14 amino acids long. Germline-derived CDR1 and CDR2 are SGHNT and YYREEE (reference sequence). Trimming pared 0 bases from V and 1 base from J, leaving 7 bases between. The CDR3 DNA is TGTGCCAGCAGCTTGGGGACAACCCAAGAGACCCAGTACTTC. Translated: CASSLGTTQETQYF.

The chain recombines TRBV7-3 with TRBJ2-7; tentative D call: TRBD2 (5 bases). Deletions cut 2 bases from V and 6 bases from J, with 11 bases between. CDR3 size: 13 residues. Germline V CDR1 and CDR2: SGHTA, FQGTGA. The CDR3 DNA is TGTGCCAGCAGCTTAGCGTCGGGGTTCGAGCAGTACTTC. It is translated as CASSLASGFEQYF.